The 19 T cell receptor beta chains given below trace back to one sample, sequenced in a study of blood T cell repertoires in COVID-19. Here immunoSEQ multiplex PCR was the method, and the copy in TCRdb shows in-frame clones only, minus some. The sample lists roughly 190,000 clones, roughly 80% occurring once. Material for sequencing was PBMCs or T cells enriched from blood (not recorded which). These receptor sequences come from a woman in her sixties with acute COVID-19.

The J gene is TRBJ2-5, the V gene TRBV7-9, with 7 positions matching TRBD1. This CDR3 contains 15 residues. CDR1 SEHNR and CDR2 FQNEAQ come from the germline V gene (reference sequence). J gave up 4 bases and V 5 bases, and 10 bases lay outside the gene matches. This CDR3 is CASSRQGQTGETQYF. CDR3 DNA sequence: TGTGCCAGCAGCCGACAGGGACAAACAGGAGAGACCCAGTACTTC.

The rearrangement uses TRBV28 and TRBJ1-2; D is ambiguous. The CDR3 has 12 amino acids. Trimming shortened V by 5 bases and J by 8 bases, and 12 bases separated the two germline ends. Germline CDR1 and CDR2: MDHEN and SYDVKM. CDR3 in DNA: TGTGCCAGCAGTCACTCCCTAGTGGGCTACACCTTC. It codes for CASSHSLVGYTF.

The genes are TRBV5-1 and TRBJ1-5, with TRBD1 as a possible D gene (6 bases). V lost 1 base and J lost 3, with 11 bases in between. The germline V gene has CDR1 SGHRS and CDR2 YFSETQ. The CDR3 runs 15 residues. The CDR3 DNA follows: TGCGCCAGCAGCTTGTTTGCAGGGGACAATCAGCCCCAGCATTTT. It translates to CASSLFAGDNQPQHF.

V gene TRBV28 combines with J gene TRBJ1-2, with 10 bases lining up with TRBD1. The CDR3 totals 13 residues. Germline CDR1 is MDHEN and CDR2 is SYDVKM. The trim removed 10 bases at V and 7 bases at J, leaving 9 bases unmatched. The CDR3 here is CAIRGTGDPGYTF. In DNA form, the CDR3 reads TGTGCCATCCGCGGGACAGGGGACCCTGGCTACACCTTC.

CDR3 residues: CASRLTSGGAKETQYF. In DNA form, the CDR3 reads TGTGCCAGCAGGCTAACTAGCGGGGGGGCCAAAGAGACCCAGTACTTC. This chain links TRBV2 with TRBJ2-5; TRBD2 matches at 13 bases. CDR1 and CDR2 (germline): SNHLY, FYNNEI. V gave up 6 bases and J gave up 3 bases; unmatched junction bases: 7. This CDR3 spans 16 amino acids. The full variable domain, rest sourced from reference TRBV2 and TRBJ2-5, is EPEVTQTPSHQVTQMGQEVILRCVPISNHLYFYWYRQILGQKVEFLVSFYNNEISEKSEIFDDQFSVERPDGSNFTLKIRSTKLEDSAMYFCASRLTSGGAKETQYFGPGTRLLVL.

This chain joins TRBV3-1 (or the pseudogene TRBV3-2) and TRBJ1-1; D might be TRBD1 (6 bases). The CDR3 runs to 14 residues. Trimming stripped 3 bases from V and 2 bases from J, with 10 bases between. The V gene's germline CDR1 is LGHDT and CDR2 YNNKEL (reference sequence). The CDR3 sequence: CASSHLGTNTEAFF. As DNA, the CDR3 is TGTGCCAGCAGCCACCTGGGGACAAACACTGAAGCTTTCTTT.

The chain links TRBV3-1 (or the pseudogene TRBV3-2) to TRBJ1-1; 7 nucleotides align to TRBD1. CDR3 size: 13 residues. V dropped 5 bases and J dropped 5; count of bases not matched to a gene: 5. Germline V gene sequence: CDR1 LGHDT, CDR2 YNNKEL (reference sequence). CDR3 protein: CASSYTGETEAFF. CDR3 sequence (DNA): TGTGCCAGCAGCTATACAGGGGAGACTGAAGCTTTCTTT.

V usage is TRBV4-3 and J usage is TRBJ1-2; possibly TRBD1 for D (5 bases). Trimming pared 0 bases from V and 2 bases from J, leaving 13 bases between. There are 16 residues in the CDR3. In germline, CDR1 is LGHNA, CDR2 YSLEER. CDR3 bases: TGCGCCAGCAGCCAAGATTTAGGGGCAGAGAACTATGGCTACACCTTC. This codes for CASSQDLGAENYGYTF.

This chain connects TRBV5-1 to TRBJ2-1; a weak D match, TRBD2 (5 bases). V was shortened by 4 bases and J by 6 bases, with 14 bases between the two germline ends. Germline V gives CDR1 SGHRS, CDR2 YFSETQ. This CDR3 has 14 amino acids. CDR3 loop: CASSGSGLPNEQFF. The CDR3 DNA is TGCGCCAGCAGCGGCAGCGGACTCCCCAATGAGCAGTTCTTC.

The chain is built from TRBV4-1 and TRBJ2-5; 12 positions agree with TRBD1. There are 18 residues in the CDR3. Germline CDR1 and CDR2: MGHRA and YSYEKL. The V gene end was trimmed by 0 bases and the J gene end by 4 bases; junction bases not matched to a gene: 9. The CDR3 region is CASSQEKGQGAEVETQYF. The CDR3 DNA sequence: TGCGCCAGCAGCCAAGAGAAGGGACAGGGGGCCGAGGTAGAGACCCAGTACTTC.

This chain joins TRBV7-9 and TRBJ1-1; no definite D call. Germline loops: CDR1 SEHNR, CDR2 FQNEAQ (reference sequence). Deletions cut 5 bases from V and 12 bases from J, with 16 bases between. The CDR3 contains 12 residues. This chain's CDR3 is CASSPEGYRTFF. DNA of the CDR3: TGTGCCAGCAGCCCGGAGGGATACCGGACTTTCTTT.

The CDR3 sequence is CASSRRQPYEQYV. CDR3 bases: TGTGCCAGCAGCCGACGACAGCCCTACGAGCAGTACGTC. The chain joins TRBV3-1 (or the pseudogene TRBV3-2) to TRBJ2-7, with D tentatively TRBD1 (5 bases). Trimming took off 4 bases at V and 2 bases at J, with 9 bases between the two ends. The length of the CDR3 is 13 residues. The germline gives CDR1 LGHDT, CDR2 YNNKEL (reference sequence).

This chain uses TRBV9 with TRBJ2-3; D is perhaps TRBD1 (6 bases). Germline CDR1 and CDR2: SGDLS and YYNGEE. The CDR3 extends over 15 amino acids. Trimming cost V 4 bases and J 0 bases, with 12 bases left between them. For the CDR3, the DNA is TGTGCCAGCAGCCTCCGACAGGCTAGCACAGATACGCAGTATTTT. Translating gives CASSLRQASTDTQYF.

The V call is TRBV7-9, the J call TRBJ2-5, with TRBD2 matching 12 bases. V lost 0 bases and J lost 3; bases outside the gene matches: 5. CDR1 is SEHNR and CDR2 is FQNEAQ in the germline V gene (reference sequence). CDR3 length: 17 residues. CDR3 loop: CASSLAVTSGGEETQYF. In DNA form, the CDR3 reads TGTGCCAGCAGCTTAGCGGTGACTAGCGGGGGAGAAGAGACCCAGTACTTC.

V is TRBV7-9 and J is TRBJ2-1; TRBD2 matches at 8 bases. After removal of 3 bases from V and 4 bases from J, the junction contained 5 bases not matched to a gene. CDR3 size: 15 residues. CDR1 is SEHNR, CDR2 FQNEAQ, per germline (reference sequence). The CDR3 DNA follows: TGTGCCAGCAGCTTTGGTAGCGGGGTTTACAATGAGCAGTTCTTC. Protein: CASSFGSGVYNEQFF.

The chain links TRBV7-2 to TRBJ2-5; D not certain. Per the germline V gene, CDR1 is SGHTA and CDR2 is FQGNSA. The length of the CDR3 is 14 residues. Trimming cost V 4 bases and J 5 bases, with 14 bases left between them. The CDR3 here is CASSSGSLPETQYF. The CDR3 bases are TGTGCCAGCAGCTCCGGGTCCCTGCCTGAGACCCAGTACTTC.

The chain joins TRBV7-9 to TRBJ2-3; D is uncertain. Trimming stripped 3 bases from V and 9 bases from J, with 7 bases between. CDR1 is SEHNR, CDR2 FQNEAQ, per germline (reference sequence). The CDR3 sequence is 11 residues long. The CDR3 is CASSFSQTQYF. As DNA, the CDR3 is TGTGCCAGCAGCTTTTCCCAGACGCAGTATTTT.

V gene TRBV19 combines with J gene TRBJ2-1, with TRBD2 identical over 12 bases. V shed 7 bases and J 5 bases; nucleotides not matched to a gene: 15. The CDR3 is 18 amino acids. Germline assignment: CDR1 LNHDA and CDR2 SQIVND (reference sequence). The chain's CDR3 is CASIPSLIPSGGDNEQFF. CDR3 nucleotides: TGTGCCAGTATCCCCTCGCTGATCCCTAGCGGGGGGGACAATGAGCAGTTCTTC.

V usage is TRBV4-3 and J usage is TRBJ1-2; 8 bases are a match to TRBD1. The CDR3 runs to 13 residues. CDR1 is LGHNA and CDR2 is YSLEER in the germline V gene. The trim removed 6 bases at V and 8 bases at J, leaving 8 bases unmatched. The CDR3 DNA sequence: TGCGCCAGCAGTCTCGACAGGGGACACGGCTACACCTTC. Protein: CASSLDRGHGYTF.